The sequence of this TCR beta chain was determined in a study of beta chain features in type 1 diabetes. About the research overall: Similarity in age, gender and cell yields was seen between patients and healthy donors. Study-wide results and caveats: Significant though moderate, a shortening of TCRB CDR3s appeared in all four CD4+ subsets of Type 1 diabetes patients. PCR might pick shorter templates more often, in the same way for patients and controls.

Isolated RNA was reverse transcribed in full, so expressed TCRB transcripts were sequenced. TCRdb's table, derived via immunoSEQ multiplex PCR, lists solely in-frame clones and lacks some. The data contain about 170,000 clones, about 7.8% of them singletons. J lost 7 bases, V lost 0 bases, and 11 bases had no gene match. The CDR3 contains 17 residues. The germline V gene encodes CDR1 SGDLS and CDR2 YYNGEE. In this sample, this clone turned up a few times. Its specificity is not known. The clonotype comes from a woman aged 40 to 50 with type 1 diabetes. V usage is TRBV9 and J usage is TRBJ2-1, with 9 bases that match TRBD2. The specimen was central memory CD4+ T cells from blood. The CDR3 reads CASSVATGGGAENEQFF. Written as DNA, the CDR3 is TGTGCCAGCAGCGTAGCTACCGGCGGGGGGGCCGAAAATGAGCAGTTCTTC. The full variable domain, rest sourced from reference TRBV9 and TRBJ2-1, is DSGVTQTPKHLITATGQRVTLRCSPRSGDLSVYWYQQSLDQGLQFLIQYYNGEERAKGNILERFSAQQFPDLHSELNLSSLELGDSALYFCASSVATGGGAENEQFFGPGTRLTVL.